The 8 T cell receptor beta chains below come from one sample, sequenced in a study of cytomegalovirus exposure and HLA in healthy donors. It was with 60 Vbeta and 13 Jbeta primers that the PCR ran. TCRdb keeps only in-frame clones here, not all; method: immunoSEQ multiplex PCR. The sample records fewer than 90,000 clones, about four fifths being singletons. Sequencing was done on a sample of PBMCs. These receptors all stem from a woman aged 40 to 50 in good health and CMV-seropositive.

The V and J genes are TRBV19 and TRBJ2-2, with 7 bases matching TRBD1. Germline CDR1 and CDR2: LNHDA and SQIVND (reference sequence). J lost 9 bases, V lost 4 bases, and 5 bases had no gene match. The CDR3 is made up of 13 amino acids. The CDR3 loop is CASSKTGSWELFF. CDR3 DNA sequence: TGTGCCAGTAGTAAGACAGGGTCGTGGGAGCTGTTTTTT.

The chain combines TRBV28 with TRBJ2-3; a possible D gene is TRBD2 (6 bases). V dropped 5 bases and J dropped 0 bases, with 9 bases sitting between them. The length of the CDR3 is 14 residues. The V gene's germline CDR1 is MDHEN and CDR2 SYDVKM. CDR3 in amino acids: CASSRSGSTDTQYF. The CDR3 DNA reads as TGTGCCAGCAGTCGCAGCGGGAGCACAGATACGCAGTATTTT.

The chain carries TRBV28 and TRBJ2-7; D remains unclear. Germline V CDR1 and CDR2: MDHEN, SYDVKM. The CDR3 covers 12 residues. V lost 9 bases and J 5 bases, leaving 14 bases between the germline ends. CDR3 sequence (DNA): TGTGCCAGTCGGTCTCGTCCCAACGAGCAGTACTTC. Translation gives CASRSRPNEQYF. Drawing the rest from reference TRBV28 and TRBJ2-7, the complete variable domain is DVKVTQSSRYLVKRTGEKVFLECVQDMDHENMFWYRQDPGLGLRLIYFSYDVKMKEKGDIPEGYSVSREKKERFSLILESASTNQTSMYLCASRSRPNEQYFGPGTRLTVT.

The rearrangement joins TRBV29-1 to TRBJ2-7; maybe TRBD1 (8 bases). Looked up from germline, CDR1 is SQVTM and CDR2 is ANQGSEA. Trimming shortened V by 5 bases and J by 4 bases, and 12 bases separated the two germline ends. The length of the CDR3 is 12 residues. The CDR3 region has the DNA TGCAGCGTTAAACAGGGGGGGTACGAGCAGTACTTC. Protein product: CSVKQGGYEQYF.

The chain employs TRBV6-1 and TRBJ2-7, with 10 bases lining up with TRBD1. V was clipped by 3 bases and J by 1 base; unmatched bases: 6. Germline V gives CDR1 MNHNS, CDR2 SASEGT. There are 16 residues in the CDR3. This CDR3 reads CASSDPGQGKSYEQYF. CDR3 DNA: TGTGCCAGCAGTGACCCGGGACAGGGGAAATCCTACGAGCAGTACTTC.

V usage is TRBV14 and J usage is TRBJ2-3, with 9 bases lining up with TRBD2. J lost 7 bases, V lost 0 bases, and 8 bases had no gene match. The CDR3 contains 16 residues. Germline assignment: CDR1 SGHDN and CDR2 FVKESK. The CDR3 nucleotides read TGTGCCAGCAGCCAAGATCTTTCGGGACTAGCAAATACGCAGTATTTT. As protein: CASSQDLSGLANTQYF.

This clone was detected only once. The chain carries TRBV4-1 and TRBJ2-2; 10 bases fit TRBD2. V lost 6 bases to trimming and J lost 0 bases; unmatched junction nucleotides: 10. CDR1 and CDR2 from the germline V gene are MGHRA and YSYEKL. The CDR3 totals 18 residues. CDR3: CASRSAGGKPTNTGELFF. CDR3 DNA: TGCGCCAGCAGATCAGCGGGAGGGAAACCCACGAACACCGGGGAGCTGTTTTTT.

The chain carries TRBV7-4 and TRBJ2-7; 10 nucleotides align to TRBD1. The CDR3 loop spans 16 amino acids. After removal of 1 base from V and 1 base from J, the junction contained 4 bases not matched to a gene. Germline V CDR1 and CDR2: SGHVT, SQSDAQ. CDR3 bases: TGTGCCAGCAGCTTAGGGGGACAGGGGTTTTCCTACGAGCAGTACTTC. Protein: CASSLGGQGFSYEQYF.